This T cell receptor beta chain was sequenced during a study of early T cells in non-severe SARS-CoV-2 infection. Study details: Sequencing was performed on bulk RNA from unsorted whole blood, leaving chains unpaired.

The study, taken as a whole, reports: Sequences matched to VDJdb favored anti-spike CD8 responses, while private and CD4 specificities were missed.

Ten or more counts support this clonotype. Its antigen remains unknown. Individual cDNA molecules were tagged with unique molecular identifiers. TCRdb passed the 5' RACE reads through MiXCR, listing each CDR3 protein once. This repertoire shows 65,000 to 95,000 distinct CDR3 sequences, 9.5% to 15% found once; its top ten account for 15% to 18%. Per the germline V gene, CDR1 is MNHEY and CDR2 is SMNVEV (reference sequence). CDR3 length: 14 amino acids. Trimming removed 3 bases from V and 4 bases from J, with 12 bases in between. This TCR was recovered from an adult who was a healthcare worker with PCR-confirmed SARS-CoV-2 infection or an uninfected control (not recorded which). The donor label of this sample is uncertain. The J gene is TRBJ1-1, the V gene TRBV27, with D possibly matching TRBD1 (6 bases). Sequenced material: whole blood, taken at baseline. CDR3 amino acids: CASSFGGQGTEAFF. For the CDR3, the DNA is TGTGCCAGCAGTTTTGGGGGGCAGGGCACTGAAGCTTTCTTT.